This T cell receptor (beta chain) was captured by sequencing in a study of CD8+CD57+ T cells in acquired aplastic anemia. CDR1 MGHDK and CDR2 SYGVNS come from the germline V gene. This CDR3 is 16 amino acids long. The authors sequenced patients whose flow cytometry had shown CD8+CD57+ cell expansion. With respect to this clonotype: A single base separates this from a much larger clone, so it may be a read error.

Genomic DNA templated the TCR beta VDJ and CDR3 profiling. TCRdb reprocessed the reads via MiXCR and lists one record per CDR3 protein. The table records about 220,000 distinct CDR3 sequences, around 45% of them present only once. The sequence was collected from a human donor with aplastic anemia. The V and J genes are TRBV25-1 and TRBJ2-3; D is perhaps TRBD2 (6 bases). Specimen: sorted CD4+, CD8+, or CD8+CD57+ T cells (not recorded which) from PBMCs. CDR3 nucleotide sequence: TGTGCCAACAGTGGACTTGGGATGGGGGAGGCAGATACGCAGTATTTT. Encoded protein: CANSGLGMGEADTQYF.